The 25 T cell receptor beta chains given below trace back to one sample, sequenced in a study of blood T cell repertoires in COVID-19. Method: immunoSEQ multiplex PCR; TCRdb's copy keeps in-frame clones and lacks some. Of approximately 300,000 clones in the sample, around four fifths were seen once. Sequencing was carried out using peripheral blood. The source is a woman aged 50 to 60 with acute or convalescent COVID-19.

A single count supports this clone. The chain combines TRBV7-9 with TRBJ1-3, with 8 bases matching TRBD1. CDR1 SEHNR and CDR2 FQNEAQ come from the germline V gene (reference sequence). J was trimmed by 7 bases and V by 5 bases; bases with no gene match: 10. This CDR3 spans 15 amino acids. In DNA, the CDR3 is TGTGCCAGCAGCCCGGACAGGGATGGTTTGAACACCATATATTTT. Its protein product is CASSPDRDGLNTIYF.

The chain recombines TRBV10-3 with TRBJ2-1; D perhaps matches TRBD2 (7 bases). V was cut by 2 bases and J by 2 bases, with 22 bases left in between. The CDR3 has 19 amino acids. CDR1 ENHRY and CDR2 SYGVKD come from the germline V gene. The CDR3 region has the DNA TGTGCCATCAGTGAGGGGGCGGGGGCCTCCCGTGGGGCCTACAATGAGCAGTTCTTC. Residues: CAISEGAGASRGAYNEQFF.

CDR3 sequence: CASSLEGLRSYEQYV. For the CDR3, the DNA is TGTGCCAGCAGCTTAGAGGGGCTCCGCTCCTACGAGCAGTACGTC. The rearrangement joins TRBV11-2 to TRBJ2-7, with D possibly being TRBD1 (5 bases). Germline V gene lookup returns CDR1 SGHAT and CDR2 FQNNGV. The V and J ends lost 0 bases and 0 bases respectively, with 9 bases between them. The length of the CDR3 is 15 residues.

This chain connects TRBV6-2 or TRBV6-3 to TRBJ2-7; D remains ambiguous. Deletions cut 1 base from V and 3 bases from J, with 4 bases between. The germline V gene encodes CDR1 MNHEY and CDR2 SVGEGT. This CDR3 is 12 amino acids long. Here the CDR3 DNA reads TGTGCCAGCAGTTACTACGGCTACGAGCAGTACTTC. Its protein is CASSYYGYEQYF.

V and J are TRBV4-2 and TRBJ2-1; a possible D gene is TRBD2 (6 bases). This CDR3 has 14 amino acids. CDR1 LGHNA and CDR2 YNFKEQ come from the germline V gene. V lost 4 bases and J lost 6, with 13 bases in between. The CDR3 sequence: CASSPIGGRNEQFF. The CDR3 DNA reads as TGTGCCAGCAGCCCAATCGGGGGTCGCAATGAGCAGTTCTTC.

The V and J genes are TRBV5-8 and TRBJ1-4, with 9 bases aligning to TRBD1. V trimming: 4 bases; J trimming: 7 bases; junction bases outside the gene matches: 8. Germline CDR1 and CDR2: SGHTS and YDEGEE. There are 15 residues in the CDR3. The CDR3 coding sequence is TGTGCCAGCAGCCTCGGACAGGGGTTAAGTGAAAAACTGTTTTTT. Translated, it gives CASSLGQGLSEKLFF.

This clone was counted between two and nine times. The genes are TRBV9 and TRBJ2-2, with D maybe TRBD2 (7 bases). This CDR3 spans 16 amino acids. V lost 5 bases and J 0 bases, leaving 14 bases between the germline ends. CDR1 and CDR2 from the germline V gene are SGDLS and YYNGEE. CDR3 sequence (DNA): TGTGCCAGCAGTCACGAGGGGGGGACGAACACCGGGGAGCTGTTTTTT. It codes for CASSHEGGTNTGELFF. The full variable domain, with the rest looked up from reference TRBV9 and TRBJ2-2, is DSGVTQTPKHLITATGQRVTLRCSPRSGDLSVYWYQQSLDQGLQFLIQYYNGEERAKGNILERFSAQQFPDLHSELNLSSLELGDSALYFCASSHEGGTNTGELFFGEGSRLTVL.

This rearrangement joins TRBV28 to TRBJ1-5, with 8 bases identical to TRBD1. The CDR3 sequence is 16 residues long. Germline assignment: CDR1 MDHEN and CDR2 SYDVKM. V was clipped by 5 bases and J by 3 bases; unmatched bases: 9. The CDR3 is CASSAGGQAINQPQHF. The CDR3 nucleotides read TGTGCCAGCAGTGCCGGGGGACAGGCCATCAATCAGCCCCAGCATTTT.

This sequence joins TRBV21-1 and TRBJ2-5; whether TRBD2, the table's D call, matches the DNA was not checked. TRBV21-1 is a pseudogene. This CDR3 region has 12 residues. CDR3 sequence: CASSKERETQYF. The CDR3 DNA is TGTGCCAGCAGCAAGGAGAGGGAGACCCAGTACTTC.

The chain is built from TRBV7-2 and TRBJ2-7, with 7 bases aligning to TRBD2. CDR3 length: 14 residues. Germline V gene lookup returns CDR1 SGHTA and CDR2 FQGNSA. J gave up 7 bases and V 5 bases, and 11 bases lay outside the gene matches. In DNA, the CDR3 is TGTGCCAGCAGCCCCTATAGACTAGCTGGTGAGCAGTACTTC. It specifies CASSPYRLAGEQYF.

Only one count was recorded for this clone. The genes are TRBV5-1 and TRBJ2-7; TRBD2 agrees at 8 bases. J was trimmed by 3 bases and V by 4 bases; bases with no gene match: 6. The CDR3 is 14 residues long. Germline V gene lookup returns CDR1 SGHRS and CDR2 YFSETQ. CDR3 coding DNA: TGCGCCAGCAGCCAGCTAGCGGGTGGCTACGAGCAGTACTTC. This sequence encodes CASSQLAGGYEQYF.

The chain employs TRBV27 and TRBJ1-4; D perhaps matches TRBD1 (5 bases). Germline CDR1 is MNHEY and CDR2 is SMNVEV (reference sequence). V was trimmed by 2 bases and J by 0 bases, leaving 7 bases between them. This CDR3 region has 15 residues. The CDR3 region has the DNA TGTGCCAGCAGTTTAGGAGGGGCAACTAATGAAAAACTGTTTTTT. It specifies CASSLGGATNEKLFF.

The chain uses TRBV5-1 and TRBJ2-1; no reliable D call. Trimming removed 1 base at V and 1 base at J, with 9 bases between. This CDR3 is built from 15 residues. Germline V gene sequence: CDR1 SGHRS, CDR2 YFSETQ. The CDR3 region is CASSLSTESYNEQFF. The CDR3 DNA reads TGCGCCAGCAGCTTGAGTACAGAGTCCTACAATGAGCAGTTCTTC. Full variable domain (missing parts from reference TRBV5-1 and TRBJ2-1): KAGVTQTPRYLIKTRGQQVTLSCSPISGHRSVSWYQQTPGQGLQFLFEYFSETQRNKGNFPGRFSGRQFSNSRSEMNVSTLELGDSALYLCASSLSTESYNEQFFGPGTRLTVL.

This sequence joins TRBV5-1 and TRBJ2-5; D might be TRBD2 (5 bases). The CDR3 has 14 residues. Germline values: CDR1 SGHRS, CDR2 YFSETQ. V lost 1 base and J lost 1, with 8 bases in between. The chain's CDR3 is CASSLLTSQETQYF. The CDR3 DNA follows: TGCGCCAGCAGCTTGTTAACTAGCCAAGAGACCCAGTACTTC.

This rearrangement joins TRBV6-5 to TRBJ1-4, with 8 bases identical to TRBD1. The germline V gene has CDR1 MNHEY and CDR2 SVGAGI. The CDR3 covers 14 residues. Trimming at V came to 2 bases and at J to 8 bases, leaving 4 bases not matched to a gene. As DNA, the CDR3 is TGTGCCAGCAGTTACGGACAGGGTGGCGAAAAACTGTTTTTT. This sequence encodes CASSYGQGGEKLFF.

V is TRBV15 and J is TRBJ2-1; D not resolved. The CDR3 is 16 residues long. Trimming removed 1 base at V and 0 bases at J, with 10 bases between. Germline V CDR1 and CDR2: LNHNV, YYDKDF (reference sequence). CDR3 nucleotide sequence: TGTGCCACCAGCAGAGCGTTCGTCAGCTCCTACAATGAGCAGTTCTTC. Protein: CATSRAFVSSYNEQFF.

The V gene is TRBV24-1, the J gene TRBJ2-7; the D is unclear. The CDR3 consists of 12 residues. V gave up 4 bases and J gave up 11 bases, with 14 bases separating them. Germline CDR1 reads KGHDR; CDR2 reads SFDVKD. The CDR3 DNA follows: TGTGCCACCAGTGAACCGACAAAGGTGGAGTACTTC. Residues: CATSEPTKVEYF.

CDR3 sequence reads: CASSQDAALNTEAFF. The DNA of the CDR3 is TGTGCCAGCAGCCAAGATGCGGCCCTGAACACTGAAGCTTTCTTT. The chain combines TRBV14 with TRBJ1-1; D unresolved. The germline V and J ends were trimmed by 0 bases and 0 bases, with 8 bases remaining between them. This CDR3 spans 15 amino acids. The germline V gene encodes CDR1 SGHDN and CDR2 FVKESK. The full variable domain, in which reference TRBV14 and TRBJ1-1 provide the parts outside the CDR3, is EAGVTQFPSHSVIEKGQTVTLRCDPISGHDNLYWYRRVMGKEIKFLLHFVKESKQDESGMPNNRFLAERTGGTYSTLKVQPAELEDSGVYFCASSQDAALNTEAFFGQGTRLTVV.

This chain joins TRBV15 and TRBJ2-7, with 9 positions matching TRBD1. This CDR3 spans 15 amino acids. Trimming cost V 0 bases and J 3 bases; bases outside gene matches: 3. Germline lookup yields CDR1 LNHNV and CDR2 YYDKDF (reference sequence). As DNA, the CDR3 is TGTGCCACCAGCAGAGAACAGGGGGCTGTCTACGAGCAGTACTTC. This encodes CATSREQGAVYEQYF.

The chain uses TRBV20-1 and TRBJ1-2; 8 nucleotides line up with TRBD1. The CDR3 covers 11 residues. V dropped 1 base and J dropped 14; count of bases not matched to a gene: 6. Germline V CDR1 and CDR2: DFQATT, SNEGSKA (reference sequence). In nucleotides, the CDR3 is TGCAGTGCTAGAGCCTTACAGGGGGTAACCTTC. This codes for CSARALQGVTF.

To note about this clone: With a much larger clone just one base away, this may be a read error. J is TRBJ1-5 and V is TRBV3-1 (or the pseudogene TRBV3-2); D gene ambiguous. Germline CDR1 reads LGHDT; CDR2 reads YNNKEL (reference sequence). V was cut by 4 bases and J by 0 bases, with 7 bases left in between. The CDR3 contains 14 residues. Here the CDR3 reads CASSRGYSNQPQHF. Here the CDR3 DNA reads TGTGCCAGCAGCCGAGGTTATAGCAATCAGCCCCAGCATTTT.

The chain's CDR3 is CASSPRSSGGTSYNEQFF. The CDR3 region has the DNA TGTGCCAGCAGCCCCCGGTCTAGCGGGGGGACCTCCTACAATGAGCAGTTCTTC. The V gene is TRBV11-2, the J gene TRBJ2-1; 11 nucleotides agree with TRBD2. V gave up 5 bases and J gave up 0 bases; unmatched junction bases: 9. Per the germline V gene, CDR1 is SGHAT and CDR2 is FQNNGV. This CDR3 has 18 amino acids.

This clone was found once. The V gene is TRBV19, the J gene TRBJ1-2, with 12 positions matching TRBD1. The J segment lost 4 bases and the V segment lost 2 bases, leaving 5 bases of the junction unmatched. Germline V gene sequence: CDR1 LNHDA, CDR2 SQIVND (reference sequence). This CDR3 is built from 16 residues. CDR3 nucleotides: TGTGCCAGTAGTATAACCGCGGGACAGGGGGCCTATGGCTACACCTTC. Protein product: CASSITAGQGAYGYTF.

This chain uses TRBV15 with TRBJ1-1; no firm D call. Germline CDR1 and CDR2: LNHNV and YYDKDF (reference sequence). V was trimmed by 5 bases and J by 1 base, leaving 8 bases between them. The CDR3 covers 13 residues. CDR3 amino acids: CATSPRENTEAFF. CDR3 DNA sequence: TGTGCCACCAGCCCCCGGGAGAACACTGAAGCTTTCTTT.

This clone was detected only a few times. This chain links TRBV30 with TRBJ1-5; D is possibly TRBD1 (5 bases). V dropped 4 bases and J dropped 4 bases, with 14 bases sitting between them. The CDR3 is made up of 14 amino acids. From germline, CDR1 is GTSNPN and CDR2 SVGIG (reference sequence). CDR3 sequence: CAWNGQGRNQPQHF. Here the CDR3 DNA reads TGTGCCTGGAATGGTCAGGGTCGAAATCAGCCCCAGCATTTT.